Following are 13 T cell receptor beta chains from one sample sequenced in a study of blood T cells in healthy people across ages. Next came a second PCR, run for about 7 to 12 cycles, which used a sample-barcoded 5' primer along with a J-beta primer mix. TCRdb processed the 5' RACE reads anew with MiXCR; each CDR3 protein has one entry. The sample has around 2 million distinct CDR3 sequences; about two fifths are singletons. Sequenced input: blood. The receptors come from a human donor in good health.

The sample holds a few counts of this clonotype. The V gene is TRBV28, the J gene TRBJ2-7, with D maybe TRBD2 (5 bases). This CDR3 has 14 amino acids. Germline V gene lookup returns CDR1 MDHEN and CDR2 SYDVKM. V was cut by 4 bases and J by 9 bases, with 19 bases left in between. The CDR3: CASSSTGGPTRQYF. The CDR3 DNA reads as TGTGCCAGCAGTTCCACCGGAGGACCTACGAGGCAGTACTTC. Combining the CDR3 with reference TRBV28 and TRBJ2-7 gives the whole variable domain DVKVTQSSRYLVKRTGEKVFLECVQDMDHENMFWYRQDPGLGLRLIYFSYDVKMKEKGDIPEGYSVSREKKERFSLILESASTNQTSMYLCASSSTGGPTRQYFGPGTRLTVT.

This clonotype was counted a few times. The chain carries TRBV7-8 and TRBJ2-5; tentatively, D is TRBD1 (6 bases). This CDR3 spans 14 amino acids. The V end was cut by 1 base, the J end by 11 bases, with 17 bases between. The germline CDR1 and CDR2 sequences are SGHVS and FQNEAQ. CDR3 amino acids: CASSLGRTELGQYF. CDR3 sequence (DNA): TGTGCCAGCAGCTTAGGCCGGACAGAACTAGGACAGTACTTC.

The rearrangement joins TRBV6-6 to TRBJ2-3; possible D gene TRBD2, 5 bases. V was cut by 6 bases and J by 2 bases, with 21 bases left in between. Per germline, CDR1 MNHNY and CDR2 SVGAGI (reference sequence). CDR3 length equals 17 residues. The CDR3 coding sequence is TGTGCCAGCAGGAACGGGCAGGACTCACGTTTCACAGATACGCAGTATTTT. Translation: CASRNGQDSRFTDTQYF.

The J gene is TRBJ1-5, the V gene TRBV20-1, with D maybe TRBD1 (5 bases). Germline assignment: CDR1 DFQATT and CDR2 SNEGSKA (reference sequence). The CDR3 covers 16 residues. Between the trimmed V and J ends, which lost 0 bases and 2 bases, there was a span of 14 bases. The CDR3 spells CSAREQDSLGNQPQHF. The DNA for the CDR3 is TGCAGTGCTAGAGAACAGGATAGCTTGGGCAATCAGCCCCAGCATTTT.

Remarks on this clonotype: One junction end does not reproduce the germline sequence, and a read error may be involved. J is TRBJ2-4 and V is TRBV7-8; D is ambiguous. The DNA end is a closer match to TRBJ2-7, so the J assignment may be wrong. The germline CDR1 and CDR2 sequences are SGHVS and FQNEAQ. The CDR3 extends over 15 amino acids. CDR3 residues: CAGRQGRVGSYEQYF. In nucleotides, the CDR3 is TGTGCCGGCAGACAAGGCCGGGTAGGGTCTTACGAGCAGTACTTC.

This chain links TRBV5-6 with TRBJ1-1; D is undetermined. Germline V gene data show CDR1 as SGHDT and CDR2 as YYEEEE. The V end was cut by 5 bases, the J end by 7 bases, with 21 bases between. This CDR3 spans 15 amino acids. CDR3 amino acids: CASSYDRILPYEAFF. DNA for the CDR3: TGTGCCAGCAGTTACGACCGGATTTTACCCTATGAAGCTTTCTTT.

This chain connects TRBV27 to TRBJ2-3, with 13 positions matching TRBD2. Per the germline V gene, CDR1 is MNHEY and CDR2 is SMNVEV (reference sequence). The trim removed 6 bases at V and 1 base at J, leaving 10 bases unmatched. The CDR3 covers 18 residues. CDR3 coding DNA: TGTGCCAGCAGCTCCTCAGCAGGACTAGCGGGGGGCACAGATACGCAGTATTTT. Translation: CASSSSAGLAGGTDTQYF.

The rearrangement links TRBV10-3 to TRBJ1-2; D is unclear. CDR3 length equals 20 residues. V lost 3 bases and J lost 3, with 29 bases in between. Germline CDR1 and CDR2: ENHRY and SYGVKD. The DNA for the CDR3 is TGTGCCATCAGTGATTCTGGCAGCCCAACGCAAGGGTTAACTCACTATGGCTACACCTTC. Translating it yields CAISDSGSPTQGLTHYGYTF.

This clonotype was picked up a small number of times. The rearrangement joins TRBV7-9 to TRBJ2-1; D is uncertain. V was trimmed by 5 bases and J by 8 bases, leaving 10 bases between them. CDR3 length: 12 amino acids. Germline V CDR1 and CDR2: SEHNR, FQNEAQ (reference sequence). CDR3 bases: TGTGCCAGCAGCCCCGATTCACATGAGCAGTTCTTC. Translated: CASSPDSHEQFF.

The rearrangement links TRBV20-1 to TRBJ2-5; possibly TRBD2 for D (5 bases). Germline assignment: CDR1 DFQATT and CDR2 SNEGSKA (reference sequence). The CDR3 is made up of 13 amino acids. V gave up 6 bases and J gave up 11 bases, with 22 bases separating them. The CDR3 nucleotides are TGCAGTGCCCAAACTCGGGGTTGGTATGAGCAGTACTTC. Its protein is CSAQTRGWYEQYF.

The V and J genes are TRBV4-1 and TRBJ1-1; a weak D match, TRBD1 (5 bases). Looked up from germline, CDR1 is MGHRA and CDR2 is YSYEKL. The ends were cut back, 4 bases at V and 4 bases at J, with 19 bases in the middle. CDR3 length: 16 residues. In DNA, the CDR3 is TGCGCCAGCAGCCTTGGGGAGATGAACGGGGGCACTGAAGCTTTCTTT. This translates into CASSLGEMNGGTEAFF.

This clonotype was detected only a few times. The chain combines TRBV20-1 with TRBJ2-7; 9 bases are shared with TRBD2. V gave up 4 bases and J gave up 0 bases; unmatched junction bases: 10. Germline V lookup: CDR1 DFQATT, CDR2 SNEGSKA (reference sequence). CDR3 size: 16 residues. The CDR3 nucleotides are TGCAGTGCTATTGGCCTAGCGGGGAAAAGCTCCTACGAGCAGTACTTC. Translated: CSAIGLAGKSSYEQYF.

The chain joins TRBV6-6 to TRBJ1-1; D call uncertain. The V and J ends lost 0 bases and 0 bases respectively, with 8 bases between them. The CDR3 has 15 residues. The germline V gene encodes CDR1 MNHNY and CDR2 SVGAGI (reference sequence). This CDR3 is CASSYSVQMNTEAFF. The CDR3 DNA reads TGTGCCAGCAGTTACTCTGTACAGATGAACACTGAAGCTTTCTTT.